The entry below gives a single T cell receptor (beta chain) sequence along with its context. The target antigen is unknown. As the CDR3 is not closed by the conserved phenylalanine or tryptophan, this likely results from a read error. The DNA is omitted, as the CDR3 cannot be located on it reliably, and the CDR3 follows TCRdb's listing. The repertoire was sequenced with immunoSEQ multiplex PCR; TCRdb's copy has only in-frame clones and lacks some. Counted here are around 24,000 clones, roughly four fifths occurring once; the ten biggest clones make up around 5%. The sample comes from a study of T cells in localized non-small cell lung cancer. Whole-study findings and limits: Only one tumor region was sequenced, so heterogeneity remains possible. A higher density of T cells in blood coincided with extended overall survival. Uninvolved adjacent lung had the highest recorded T cell clonality, with tumor below it. A median of around 57 clones ranked among the top 100 in tumor appeared in adjacent lung.

This TCR derives from a man between 35 and 75 years old with stage II lung adenocarcinoma. Specimen: PBMCs, collected before any cancer treatment.

This CDR3 reads CASTTGASLA. The chain joins TRBV23-1 to TRBJ2-3; the listed D gene, TRBD2, was not tested against the DNA. TRBV23-1 belongs to the ORF category, with a function that is uncertain. The CDR3 is 10 residues long, counting both termini.